The next 32 T cell receptor beta chains were all read from a single sample in a study of blood T cells in healthy people across ages. A J-beta primer mix and a sample-barcoded 5' primer were used in a second PCR of about 7 to 12 cycles. TCRdb re-called the 5' RACE reads through MiXCR, storing one row per CDR3 protein. The data hold just under 750,000 distinct CDR3 sequences, with approximately 21% observed a single time. Source material: blood. These receptors were taken from a man between 65 and 85 years old in good health.

V usage is TRBV27 and J usage is TRBJ2-4, with 7 bases matching TRBD1. Germline loops: CDR1 MNHEY, CDR2 SMNVEV (reference sequence). This CDR3 region has 17 residues. J was trimmed by 3 bases and V by 3 bases; bases with no gene match: 11. The CDR3, as DNA: TGTGCCAGCAGTTTTATAGGGGCCTCAGGGGGCAAAAACATTCAGTACTTC. Amino acids: CASSFIGASGGKNIQYF.

The CDR3 DNA follows: TGTGCCAGTAATAATGGCAGGGAGGAGACCCAGTACTTC. It encodes CASNNGREETQYF. V usage is TRBV19 and J usage is TRBJ2-1; D could derive from TRBD1 or TRBD2 (5 bases each). The end of the DNA is better explained by TRBJ2-5, so the J call may be wrong. Germline values: CDR1 LNHDA, CDR2 SQIVND (reference sequence). The CDR3 contains 13 residues.

The CDR3 nucleotides read TGTGCCAGCAGCCAAACCCTCGACACTGAAGCTTTCTTT. This encodes CASSQTLDTEAFF. The genes are TRBV4-2 and TRBJ1-1; no clear D. Trimming left V 2 bases short and J 3 bases short, with 7 bases between. The CDR3 loop spans 13 amino acids. CDR1 is LGHNA and CDR2 is YNFKEQ in the germline V gene.

This clonotype was observed a few times. J is TRBJ1-5 and V is TRBV7-7; the D is unclear. Trimming left V 2 bases short and J 4 bases short, with 6 bases between. The CDR3 is 13 amino acids. The V gene's germline CDR1 is SSHAT and CDR2 FNYEAQ (reference sequence). Here the CDR3 reads CASSLFLNQPQHF. The CDR3 DNA is TGTGCCAGCAGCTTATTTTTAAATCAGCCCCAGCATTTT.

This clonotype was seen more than once but under ten times. The J gene is TRBJ2-3, the V gene TRBV28; D is undetermined. This CDR3 has 12 amino acids. Germline V gives CDR1 MDHEN, CDR2 SYDVKM. Trimming removed 6 bases from V and 8 bases from J, with 12 bases in between. CDR3 bases: TGTGCCAGCAGCCCCCTGCTCGGTACGCAGTATTTT. It codes for CASSPLLGTQYF.

The rearrangement uses TRBV4-2 and TRBJ2-5, with TRBD1 matching 8 bases. Germline lookup yields CDR1 LGHNA and CDR2 YNFKEQ. The junction had 5 bases not matched to a gene; V was cut back by 1 base and J by 4 bases. CDR3 size: 15 residues. The chain's CDR3 is CASSQGAGGLETQYF. The CDR3 DNA reads TGTGCCAGCAGCCAAGGGGCAGGGGGCCTAGAGACCCAGTACTTC.

The V gene is TRBV5-1, the J gene TRBJ1-3; a weak D match, TRBD1 (5 bases). Germline values: CDR1 SGHRS, CDR2 YFSETQ. The CDR3 loop spans 15 amino acids. Trimming shortened V by 3 bases and J by 0 bases, and 10 bases separated the two germline ends. In nucleotides, the CDR3 is TGCGCCAGCAGCTGGGGGAGCGACTCTGGAAACACCATATATTTT. This sequence encodes CASSWGSDSGNTIYF.

This clonotype appeared a few times. The rearrangement links TRBV10-2 to TRBJ2-3; 11 bases fit TRBD2. The CDR3 totals 15 residues. With V trimmed by 6 bases and J by 6 bases, 8 bases remained unmatched. Per the germline V gene, CDR1 is WSHSY and CDR2 is SAAADI. The CDR3, as DNA: TGCGCCAGCAGCTTCACTAGCGGGGGAGGGGATACGCAGTATTTT. It specifies CASSFTSGGGDTQYF.

The sample holds a few counts of this clonotype. This chain uses TRBV5-1 with TRBJ1-1, with D maybe TRBD1 (5 bases). The V end lost 4 bases, the J end lost 5 bases, and 15 bases lay between the germline ends. CDR3 length equals 14 residues. Germline CDR1 SGHRS, CDR2 YFSETQ. The CDR3 DNA is TGCGCCAGCAGCGCGTCGGGCGGGGGGACTGAAGCTTTCTTT. Translation: CASSASGGGTEAFF.

This clonotype came up a few times. The CDR3 region is CASSRHTRPGQGTDEQFF. CDR3 nucleotide sequence: TGTGCCAGCAGTCGACACACCCGACCGGGACAGGGCACCGATGAGCAGTTCTTC. The V call is TRBV12-3 or TRBV12-4, the J call TRBJ2-1, with 9 bases that match TRBD1. With V trimmed by 5 bases and J by 8 bases, 19 bases remained unmatched. This CDR3 spans 18 amino acids.

This rearrangement joins TRBV20-1 to TRBJ1-2; D may be TRBD1 (6 bases). V was trimmed by 3 bases and J by 5 bases, leaving 13 bases between them. CDR3 size: 13 residues. Germline CDR1 DFQATT, CDR2 SNEGSKA (reference sequence). CDR3 loop: CSASPQGGYGYTF. The CDR3 nucleotides are TGCAGTGCTAGCCCACAGGGAGGATATGGCTACACCTTC.

The chain has TRBV4-3 and TRBJ2-3; 13 nucleotides agree with TRBD2. Unmatched junction bases numbered 6, after V lost 4 bases and J lost 5 bases. This CDR3 spans 16 amino acids. Germline assignment: CDR1 LGHNA and CDR2 YSLEER. The CDR3 spells CASSPLAGGGIDTQYF. In DNA form, the CDR3 reads TGCGCCAGCAGCCCACTAGCGGGAGGGGGGATAGATACGCAGTATTTT.

The J gene is TRBJ2-2, the V gene TRBV5-1; 14 bases are a match to TRBD2. This CDR3 is 18 amino acids long. The V gene's germline CDR1 is SGHRS and CDR2 YFSETQ. J lost 5 bases, V lost 4 bases, and 10 bases had no gene match. The CDR3 loop is CASSSLGLAGVGTGELFF. The CDR3 region has the DNA TGCGCCAGCAGCAGCCTGGGACTAGCGGGAGTTGGAACCGGGGAGCTGTTTTTT.

The chain couples TRBV18 to TRBJ2-3; TRBD2 aligns across 11 bases. The CDR3 runs to 17 residues. V trimming: 1 base; J trimming: 2 bases; junction bases outside the gene matches: 5. Germline V lookup: CDR1 KGHSH, CDR2 LQKENI. The CDR3 bases are TGTGCCAGCTCACCACAGCCGGGACTAGCGGACACAGATACGCAGTATTTT. This translates into CASSPQPGLADTDTQYF.

This clonotype has a count of ten or more. The V gene is TRBV10-3, the J gene TRBJ2-2; TRBD2 might be the D (5 bases). The CDR3 extends over 15 amino acids. V was trimmed by 4 bases and J by 3 bases, leaving 12 bases between them. CDR1 is ENHRY, CDR2 SYGVKD, per germline. The CDR3 here is CAISGGSPDTGELFF. The CDR3 DNA sequence: TGTGCCATCAGTGGTGGGAGTCCTGACACCGGGGAGCTGTTTTTT.

V is TRBV14 and J is TRBJ2-5; D remains ambiguous. The CDR3 spans 13 residues. Germline assignment: CDR1 SGHDN and CDR2 FVKESK. V gave up 4 bases and J gave up 6 bases, with 12 bases separating them. This chain's CDR3 is CASSLPGRQTQYF. The CDR3 bases are TGTGCCAGCAGCCTTCCCGGAAGACAGACCCAGTACTTC.

This clonotype was recorded a few times. The V gene is TRBV10-3, the J gene TRBJ2-1, with 9 nucleotides matching TRBD1. The V gene end was trimmed by 6 bases and the J gene end by 5 bases; junction bases not matched to a gene: 8. Germline V gene lookup returns CDR1 ENHRY and CDR2 SYGVKD. The CDR3 is 15 residues long. The CDR3 reads CAIRDRGGDNNEQFF. Here the CDR3 DNA reads TGTGCCATCAGAGACAGGGGGGGGGATAACAATGAGCAGTTCTTC.

The chain couples TRBV7-9 to TRBJ2-1; maybe TRBD1 (5 bases). Between the trimmed V and J ends, which lost 1 base and 5 bases, there was a span of 12 bases. There are 15 residues in the CDR3. Germline V gene lookup returns CDR1 SEHNR and CDR2 FQNEAQ (reference sequence). CDR3 amino acids: CASSLVTGLNNEQFF. CDR3 nucleotide sequence: TGTGCCAGCAGCTTAGTCACAGGTTTAAACAATGAGCAGTTCTTC.

The sample holds many counts of this clonotype. V usage is TRBV6-6 and J usage is TRBJ2-5; D remains unclear. Per the germline V gene, CDR1 is MNHNY and CDR2 is SVGAGI (reference sequence). This CDR3 has 12 amino acids. Trimming took 5 bases from V and 5 from J, leaving 9 bases between them. Here the CDR3 reads CASSRALETQYF. The CDR3 region has the DNA TGTGCCAGCAGTAGGGCCTTGGAGACCCAGTACTTC.

This clonotype was picked up one time. The chain recombines TRBV7-9 with TRBJ2-7; no clear D gene. Per the germline V gene, CDR1 is SEHNR and CDR2 is FQNEAQ (reference sequence). V lost 4 bases and J 9 bases, leaving 19 bases between the germline ends. The CDR3 length is 14 residues. The CDR3 bases are TGTGCCAGCAGCTCACGAAGCAGTTCTTTGGGGCAGTACTTC. Translated: CASSSRSSSLGQYF.

The chain is built from TRBV24-1 and TRBJ1-2; unclear D gene. CDR3 size: 11 residues. CDR1 and CDR2 from the germline V gene are KGHDR and SFDVKD. V lost 0 bases and J 10 bases, leaving 5 bases between the germline ends. The CDR3 here is CATSDLRAYTF. As DNA, the CDR3 is TGTGCCACCAGTGATTTGAGGGCCTACACCTTC.

The chain recombines TRBV12-3 or TRBV12-4 with TRBJ2-5; 10 bases are shared with TRBD2. J gave up 6 bases and V 6 bases, and 10 bases lay outside the gene matches. The CDR3 runs 15 residues. As DNA, the CDR3 is TGTGCCAGCAGCCCTTCTAGCGGGAGTTCCCAGACCCAGTACTTC. The encoded protein is CASSPSSGSSQTQYF.

The V call is TRBV20-1, the J call TRBJ1-5, with 7 positions matching TRBD1. V was pared by 1 base and J by 5 bases, with 2 bases of the junction left unmatched. In germline, CDR1 is DFQATT, CDR2 SNEGSKA (reference sequence). This CDR3 region has 13 residues. The CDR3 DNA sequence: TGCAGTGCTAGAGCCACAGGGGATCAGCCCCAGCATTTT. This encodes CSARATGDQPQHF.

This clonotype was picked up a small number of times. The V gene is TRBV24-1, the J gene TRBJ2-1; 7 positions match TRBD2. The J segment lost 4 bases and the V segment lost 8 bases, leaving 7 bases of the junction unmatched. The CDR3 is 14 amino acids. The germline CDR1 and CDR2 sequences are KGHDR and SFDVKD. The CDR3 sequence is CATKSAGEYNEQFF. The CDR3 region has the DNA TGTGCCACCAAAAGCGCGGGAGAGTACAATGAGCAGTTCTTC.

This chain connects TRBV7-2 to TRBJ1-1, with D unclear. Trimming removed 5 bases at V and 4 bases at J, with 11 bases between. The CDR3 totals 13 residues. The germline CDR1 and CDR2 sequences are SGHTA and FQGNSA. The CDR3 is CASSGRVVTEAFF. CDR3 bases: TGTGCCAGCAGCGGAAGGGTGGTCACTGAAGCTTTCTTT. The whole variable domain, filled in from reference TRBV7-2 and TRBJ1-1, reads GAGVSQSPSNKVTEKGKDVELRCDPISGHTALYWYRQSLGQGLEFLIYFQGNSAPDKSGLPSDRFSAERTGGSVSTLTIQRTQQEDSAVYLCASSGRVVTEAFFGQGTRLTVV.

This clonotype was counted a few times. This chain uses TRBV18 with TRBJ2-5, with TRBD1 identical over 9 bases. This CDR3 is 14 amino acids long. Per germline, CDR1 KGHSH and CDR2 LQKENI. J was trimmed by 2 bases and V by 8 bases; bases with no gene match: 6. The CDR3 bases are TGTGCCAGCGATTCCGGGACAGGGCAAGAGACCCAGTACTTC. Translated, it gives CASDSGTGQETQYF.

V and J are TRBV5-6 and TRBJ2-4; D is undetermined. Germline CDR1 SGHDT, CDR2 YYEEEE. Trimming took off 4 bases at V and 0 bases at J, with 14 bases between the two ends. This CDR3 is 16 amino acids long. Written as DNA, the CDR3 is TGTGCCAGCAGCCTCTTTAGCCACGTAGCCAAAAACATTCAGTACTTC. It codes for CASSLFSHVAKNIQYF.

This rearrangement joins TRBV12-3 or TRBV12-4 to TRBJ2-5, with a weak D call TRBD2 (7 bases). Trimming removed 5 bases at V and 5 bases at J, with 18 bases between. The CDR3 loop spans 15 amino acids. The CDR3 sequence is CASSERGALAETQYF. Here the CDR3 DNA reads TGTGCCAGCAGTGAACGGGGGGCCTTGGCGGAGACCCAGTACTTC.

This clonotype was observed many times. This sequence joins TRBV6-6 and TRBJ1-1; TRBD1 agrees at 9 bases. The J segment lost 5 bases and the V segment lost 0 bases, leaving 4 bases of the junction unmatched. The CDR3 consists of 15 residues. Per germline, CDR1 MNHNY and CDR2 SVGAGI (reference sequence). The CDR3 here is CASSYSAQGATEAFF. CDR3 nucleotides: TGTGCCAGCAGTTACTCGGCACAGGGGGCGACTGAAGCTTTCTTT.

This clonotype was detected only a few times. V is TRBV28 and J is TRBJ2-1; D gene unclear. This CDR3 is 15 amino acids long. The V gene's germline CDR1 is MDHEN and CDR2 SYDVKM. Trimming pared 3 bases from V and 10 bases from J, leaving 19 bases between. The CDR3 DNA follows: TGTGCCAGCAGTTTGGATCGGCTTCGCGGATGGGAGCAGTTCTTC. As protein: CASSLDRLRGWEQFF.

This clonotype showed up just a few times. The CDR3 region has the DNA TGTGCCAGCAGCCAAGATCGGGTTGGCCGGGAGCTGTTTTTT. This translates into CASSQDRVGRELFF. The chain employs TRBV3-1 and TRBJ2-2; D gene ambiguous. V was cut by 0 bases and J by 9 bases, with 11 bases left in between. The CDR3 has 14 amino acids. CDR1 is LGHDT and CDR2 is YNNKEL in the germline V gene (reference sequence).

The sample holds a few counts of this clonotype. The CDR3 bases are TGTGCCAGCAGTCAATCCGGGACAGGGAGCGAGCAGTACGTC. This encodes CASSQSGTGSEQYV. V and J are TRBV25-1 and TRBJ2-5, with 9 bases matching TRBD1. The end of the DNA fits TRBJ2-7 better, so the J call may be wrong. This CDR3 contains 14 residues. Per the germline V gene, CDR1 is MGHDK and CDR2 is SYGVNS.